The clone carrying this TCR beta chain has ten or more counts. The sample belongs to a study of T cell changes during pregnancy in multiple sclerosis. Sequencing was performed with immunoSEQ multiplex PCR; in TCRdb, only in-frame clones are kept and a portion is missing. The sample lists around 42,000 clones, 75% to 95% occurring once. V gave up 7 bases and J gave up 4 bases, with 23 bases separating them. CDR1 is GTSNPN, CDR2 SVGIG, per germline (reference sequence). The CDR3 loop spans 15 amino acids. This chain connects TRBV30 to TRBJ2-7; D might be TRBD2 (6 bases). This sample comprised CD4+ T cells from peripheral blood mononuclear cells, obtained after pregnancy. The TCR comes from a female donor in good health, enrolled as a control in a pregnancy study. CDR3: CASPFGPPGEYEQYF. CDR3 coding DNA: TGTGCCTCCCCCTTTGGACCCCCGGGAGAATACGAGCAGTACTTC.